Listed below are T cell receptor beta chains from one sample, sequenced in a study of T cells in Graves' hyperthyroidism and ophthalmopathy. Via MiXCR, TCRdb re-called the multiplex PCR reads, giving one row per CDR3 protein. The data show approximately 560,000 distinct CDR3 sequences, with more than 15% seen just once and around 6.6% held by the top ten. The specimen sequenced was blood. The source is a woman aged 30 to 39 with Graves' hyperthyroidism. Both conserved end residues are part of each CDR3. Each record gives: V gene, CDR3 protein.

TRBV7-2,CASSLASRYYEQYF
TRBV6-1,CASSTDRVSDTEAFF
TRBV6-1,CASSESLQNIQYF
TRBV20-1,CSARPRGGRSYGYTF
TRBV5-1,CASSLDWTSGRRELFF
TRBV7-9,CASSGYTQGAYGYTF
TRBV27,CASSEDRAGEAFF
TRBV10-3,CAISAGLNSYNEQFF
TRBV3-1,CASRRGTSPSYEQYF
TRBV28,CASSFQLAGSYEQYF
TRBV7-9,CASSFEREGYNEQFF
TRBV11-2,CASREQGPGELFF
TRBV11-2,CASSPLEGPLSSYEQYF
TRBV30,CAWTTGTGLQETQYF
TRBV28,CASNPGPLISGNTIYF
TRBV18,CASSPPSNNEQFF
TRBV6-2/TRBV6-3,CASSRGQDGREQYF
TRBV12-3/TRBV12-4,CASSLQHQPQHF
TRBV4-1,CASSQGDGTGHGYTF
TRBV2,CASRGTVSYEQYF
TRBV6-1,CASSTLERTGSYEQYF
TRBV19,CASSIEGMTGNTIYF
TRBV27,CASTRSLAGGGGATQYF
TRBV6-1,CASSEDRGSPLHF
TRBV5-8,CASSLLTGANVLTF
TRBV30,CAWSVVRRLRVEAFF
TRBV27,CASSRTLAGEQFF
TRBV5-1,CASGPGLQGGELFF
TRBV12-3/TRBV12-4,CASRGPHGSAYEQYF
TRBV9,CASSVEVEGTPYNEQFF
TRBV15,CATSRDVAGDGYEQYF
TRBV4-2,CASSQARVMNTEAFF
TRBV20-1,CSARDSGRDEQFF
TRBV7-2,CASSSIAGPYNEQFF
TRBV18,CASSPVKDSYEQYF
TRBV28,CASSQGGTRGSETQYF
TRBV4-1,CASSQDEHLPPTNEKLFF
TRBV20-1,CSASDAGQGTEAFF
TRBV5-6,CASSLYGVRLTDTQYF
TRBV27,CASRLAAGGTDTQYF
TRBV4-1,CASSQAWVGGAGYEQYF
TRBV6-1,CASRRGLASGQFF
TRBV5-1,CASSLGQNEAFF
TRBV7-2,CASSPRGGQGNQPQHF
TRBV9,CASSARRDTQYF
TRBV11-2,CASRPPSYEQYF
TRBV11-2,CASSFSIPRATEAFF
TRBV28,CASSLLFPSGYEQYF
TRBV24-1,CATSPPRRDSNQPQHF
TRBV28,CASSSWVTGTGGIEQYF
TRBV3-1,CASSQVGLAELAKNIQYF
TRBV5-6,CASSFDMNNEQFF
TRBV19,CASSITPETGAINEQFF
TRBV27,CASSPGRLGAIDSNQPQHF
TRBV7-3,CASSRAQGATDTQYF